This TCR beta chain was captured by sequencing in a study of shared clonotypes between healthy human individuals (dated by TCRdb to 2020 to 2022). Regarding the study in general: Three men and a couple of women, aged 18 to 49 years, made up the cohort. To estimate repertoire size and how much clonotype sharing occurs between individuals, the study deeply sequenced the blood TCR repertoires of 5 or 6 healthy adults. To increase sequencing depth and limit assay-specific biases, different laboratories used diverse techniques to prepare libraries and sequence TCR repertoires. Between about 0.8 and 8.9 billion PBMCs per donor were obtained by leukapheresis. For each donor, three plates each were used for CD4 naive and CD4 memory, two plates were used for CD8 naive, and one plate was used for CD8 memory. On the study overall, not on this receptor specifically: Pairwise subsampling led to the expectation that sequencing depth would affect the degree of clonotype sharing among donors. Sharing across a few donors was observed for about 5% of naive CD4, over 3% of naive CD8, 2% to 2.5% of memory CD4, and roughly 0.4% of memory CD8 clonotypes. Even with the large sequencing depth, rarefaction of the sorted-subset datasets indicated that sequencing was incomplete. Sampling was limited to blood, and TCR repertoires in tissue likely differ from TCR repertoires in blood. Because the study included only a small number of donors, the genetic and exposure-history diversity represented was limited. Clonotypes shared by all four sorted-subset donors showed higher generation probabilities than non-shared clonotypes. Naive subsets generally had larger estimated clonotype richness than memory subsets.

Turning to this clone: It has no known antigen specificity. Base qualities are not provided; no much larger clone lies one nucleotide away.

Healthy HIV-negative adults with no recently reported acute infections or vaccinations were included as donors. Every donor was a Caucasian adult residing in Nashville, Tennessee, USA. CD4+ T cells were enriched through magnetic negative selection, after which naive cells were positively selected on CD45RA and the remaining negative fraction served as the memory subset. Blood was obtained by leukapheresis, after which PBMCs were separated by Ficoll-Histopaque density gradient centrifugation and cryopreserved in liquid nitrogen vapor phase. Purity and quantity of every magnetically sorted T cell population were checked by analytical flow cytometry. Genomic DNA was isolated from each sorted fraction and quantified by UV absorbance on a Nanodrop 2000c. Using the deep immunoSEQ assay, TCR CDR3 regions were amplified from genomic DNA by multiplex PCR. Extracted genomic DNA from each cell subset was spread evenly across all wells of several immunoSEQ 96-well plates, with each plate serving as a replicate. For sorted subsets, around 0.2 ug of genomic DNA, equivalent to some 30,000 T cell genomes, went into each replicate PCR. Purified libraries were measured with a Qubit 3.0 fluorometer, size-checked on a Bioanalyzer 2100, and measured again with the KAPA Library Quantification kit. Every immunoSEQ 96-well plate was sequenced on a dedicated single-read 150-cycle Illumina NextSeq 550 flow cell. For the original study's pipeline: Because only junctional sequences without quality scores were contained in the immunoSEQ output, filtering matching that applied to full-length reads could not be performed. To assign V/J genes and CDR3, sequences were annotated using PyIR, a Python wrapper for IgBLAST v1.9, with IMGT germline references. Reads with weak V/J assignments (E-value above 1e-6), missing CDR3, stop codons, out-of-frame junctions, or ambiguous translated residues were removed. V3J clonotypes were defined as sequences sharing the same inferred V gene, J gene, and CDR3 amino acid sequence. Percentage overlap between repertoires was calculated by dividing the number of shared unique clonotypes by the size of the smaller repertoire. RTK rarefaction, the Chao1 estimator, and Recon v2.1 estimates of unobserved clonotypes were used to assess repertoire richness. Generation probabilities for all TCRbeta clonotypes obtained by the gDNA method from four donors were computed using OLGA. TCRdb mirrors the immuneACCESS table, restricted to in-frame sequences. Some clones are absent from its copies; in checked studies, under half trace to an unresolved V gene, and the reason for the others is unknown. The V and J calls and clone size come from that table; D and trimming were worked out from the DNA. The sample table lists roughly 700,000 clones, around 72% of them with a count of one. The ten top clones hold about 1.7% of the sample.

The germline V and J ends show losses of 2 bases and 3 bases respectively, and no gene match explains 10 bases of the junction. The CDR3 starts with the cysteine, ends with the phenylalanine, and has 18 residues. Just CDR3 DNA is preserved here, 54 bases in frame from base 1. The germline V gene sets CDR1 to SGHRS and CDR2 to YFSETQ. This TCR derives from a woman in her twenties or thirties in good health. The chain links TRBV5-1 with TRBJ2-2; 10 nucleotides in the junction match TRBD2. The sequenced sample was memory CD4+ T cells sorted from blood. The sample's cell subset or site, from its label and the paper: CD45RA-negative fraction. CDR3 protein: CASSLPAGTSDYTGELFF. The nucleotide sequence reads TGCGCCAGCAGCTTACCTGCCGGGACTAGCGACTACACCGGGGAGCTGTTTTTT.